The clone carrying this T cell receptor (beta chain) was seen a few times. As yet, its antigen is unknown. These data belong to a study of T cell repertoires in cytomegalovirus infection. Study information: Public TCR beta signatures were indicative of both CMV infection and a matching HLA type. Study-wide findings and caveats: Individuals carrying CMV plus the relevant HLA were identified by cumulative frequency of public TCR beta families. The ex vivo response was dominated by HLA-C-restricted CMV-specific TCR beta clonotypes.

TCRdb re-called the reads with MiXCR, one entry per CDR3 protein. The sample consists of fewer than 700,000 distinct CDR3 sequences, 20% to 25% of them appearing once. Sequenced: CD8+ T cells from PBMCs. The receptor comes from a human donor in good health (CMV status not recorded). Some clones in this sample may be carry-over from other donors' samples.

CDR3 DNA sequence: TGTGCCAGCAGCTTCCGGGACAGCGCCTACAATGAGCAGTTCTTC. Amino acids: CASSFRDSAYNEQFF. This rearrangement joins TRBV7-9 to TRBJ2-1; 7 nucleotides agree with TRBD1. The CDR3 contains 15 residues. Germline V gene lookup returns CDR1 SEHNR and CDR2 FQNEAQ (reference sequence). V lost 3 bases, J lost 2 bases, and 4 bases stayed unmatched.